Presented here are 24 T cell receptor beta chains from one specimen sequenced in a study of T cell responses to AZD1222 COVID-19 vaccine (dated by TCRdb to the early 2020s). Libraries were built with the immunoSEQ multiplex PCR assay. TCRdb provides this immuneACCESS table in a form limited to in-frame rearrangements. Some clones are lacking; in checked studies, under half of them reflect an unresolved V gene, and why the rest are absent is not known. This sample holds about 120,000 clones; approximately 86% were observed only once. The ten largest clones take up over 5.5% of the sample. Sample time point, as interpreted from the label and publication: baseline before first vaccination. Sequenced here: peripheral blood, sampled on day 0 of AZD1222 vaccination. These receptor sequences come from an adult in good health.

In its sample, this clone was seen a few times. The chain recombines TRBV6-4 with TRBJ2-1; D is possibly TRBD2 (5 bases). The V gene's germline CDR1 is MRHNA and CDR2 SNTAGT. This CDR3 has 14 residues. V was cut by 2 bases and J by 4 bases, with 9 bases left in between. The CDR3 coding sequence is TGTGCCAGCAGTGACGGCGGACTTTACAATGAGCAGTTCTTC. Amino acids: CASSDGGLYNEQFF.

The chain has TRBV7-9 and TRBJ1-3; D is possibly TRBD1 (5 bases). The CDR3 is made up of 15 amino acids. Germline V gives CDR1 SEHNR, CDR2 FQNEAQ (reference sequence). With 1 base removed from V and 1 base from J, the gap between germline ends came to 8 bases. The CDR3 DNA reads as TGTGCCAGCAGCTTAGTGGGGGTGTCTGGAAACACCATATATTTT. This codes for CASSLVGVSGNTIYF.

The count of this clone is one. This sequence joins TRBV24-1 and TRBJ1-2; TRBD1 matches at 7 bases. The CDR3 is made up of 15 amino acids. Unmatched junction bases numbered 10, after V lost 7 bases and J lost 3 bases. CDR1 and CDR2 (germline): KGHDR, SFDVKD. CDR3 residues: CATSDPGQAHYGYTF. The DNA for the CDR3 is TGTGCCACCAGCGATCCTGGACAGGCCCACTATGGCTACACCTTC.

This clone has more than one count but fewer than ten. The rearrangement uses TRBV5-1 and TRBJ2-7, with D perhaps matching TRBD1 (7 bases). Germline CDR1 is SGHRS and CDR2 is YFSETQ. The V end lost 2 bases, the J end lost 0 bases, and 21 bases lay between the germline ends. The CDR3 loop spans 18 amino acids. CDR3 sequence (DNA): TGCGCCAGCAGCTTTAATCTCGGAGGGGGCCGGAGCTCCTACGAGCAGTACTTC. It yields the protein CASSFNLGGGRSSYEQYF.

The V gene is TRBV28, the J gene TRBJ1-5, with D perhaps TRBD1 (6 bases). Germline V lookup: CDR1 MDHEN, CDR2 SYDVKM. Deletions cut 3 bases from V and 0 bases from J, with 12 bases between. The CDR3 runs 16 residues. CDR3 region: CASSLVGGFSNQPQHF. The CDR3 DNA follows: TGTGCCAGCAGTTTGGTAGGGGGGTTTAGCAATCAGCCCCAGCATTTT.

The rearrangement links TRBV7-8 to TRBJ2-1; D not certain. V was trimmed by 4 bases and J by 5 bases, leaving 15 bases between them. The CDR3 sequence is 15 residues long. From germline, CDR1 is SGHVS and CDR2 FQNEAQ. The CDR3 region has the DNA TGTGCCAGCAGCTCAGCCTCTGGGTCCGACAATGAGCAGTTCTTC. Its protein product is CASSSASGSDNEQFF.

This clone was detected once. The chain links TRBV27 to TRBJ2-3; D might be TRBD2 (7 bases). Germline V CDR1 and CDR2: MNHEY, SMNVEV (reference sequence). The CDR3 is 17 residues long. The V gene lost 3 bases and the J gene lost 6 bases, with 22 bases spanning the gap. The CDR3: CASSFLGAGVPLDTQYF. For the CDR3, the DNA is TGTGCCAGCAGTTTTCTGGGGGCGGGGGTACCGTTGGATACGCAGTATTTT.

This rearrangement joins TRBV5-6 to TRBJ1-2, with D unclear. This CDR3 has 13 residues. Between the trimmed V and J ends, which lost 0 bases and 8 bases, there was a span of 11 bases. Germline assignment: CDR1 SGHDT and CDR2 YYEEEE. Here the CDR3 DNA reads TGTGCCAGCAGCTTGGCATCGGTTTCCGGCTACACCTTC. It specifies CASSLASVSGYTF.

J is TRBJ1-1 and V is TRBV10-2; D is perhaps TRBD1 (6 bases). Trimming took 3 bases from V and 6 from J, leaving 14 bases between them. The CDR3 is 14 residues long. Germline V gives CDR1 WSHSY, CDR2 SAAADI. In DNA, the CDR3 is TGCGCCAGCAGTGACCCGGGGGGGCCCCCTGAAGCTTTCTTT. This sequence encodes CASSDPGGPPEAFF.

The genes are TRBV7-8 and TRBJ1-5; D call uncertain. CDR1 and CDR2 (germline): SGHVS, FQNEAQ. Trimming removed 4 bases at V and 15 bases at J, with 16 bases between. The CDR3 has 12 residues. The CDR3 protein is CASSSKDVPRHF. CDR3 in DNA: TGTGCCAGCAGCTCGAAGGACGTCCCGCGGCATTTT.

The chain carries TRBV7-2 and TRBJ2-7; 7 bases are a match to TRBD1. The CDR3 sequence is 16 residues long. J was trimmed by 2 bases and V by 5 bases; bases with no gene match: 12. The germline V gene has CDR1 SGHTA and CDR2 FQGNSA. The CDR3, as DNA: TGTGCCAGCAGCCCAAGGACAGGTGGGGTAACCTACGAGCAGTACTTC. It is translated as CASSPRTGGVTYEQYF. Together with reference TRBV7-2 and TRBJ2-7, the CDR3 gives the full variable domain: GAGVSQSPSNKVTEKGKDVELRCDPISGHTALYWYRQSLGQGLEFLIYFQGNSAPDKSGLPSDRFSAERTGGSVSTLTIQRTQQEDSAVYLCASSPRTGGVTYEQYFGPGTRLTVT.

This chain's CDR3 is CASTSWGRGLYEQYF. CDR3 sequence (DNA): TGTGCCAGCACATCTTGGGGCAGGGGGCTCTACGAGCAGTACTTC. The chain uses TRBV6-5 and TRBJ2-7; 8 bases are shared with TRBD1. J was trimmed by 3 bases and V by 7 bases; bases with no gene match: 11. Germline V gene data show CDR1 as MNHEY and CDR2 as SVGAGI. CDR3 size: 15 residues.

The chain couples TRBV12-3 or TRBV12-4 to TRBJ1-1, with D uncertain. The CDR3 contains 13 residues. Between the trimmed V and J ends, which lost 4 bases and 2 bases, there was a span of 8 bases. CDR3 sequence (DNA): TGTGCCAGCAGTTCTACCCTCAACACTGAAGCTTTCTTT. It codes for CASSSTLNTEAFF.

The CDR3 nucleotides read TGTGCCAGCAGCTCCGGGCTTACAGAGGGCTACGAGCAGTACTTC. Translating gives CASSSGLTEGYEQYF. The rearrangement joins TRBV5-8 to TRBJ2-7; TRBD2 might be the D (5 bases). This CDR3 spans 15 amino acids. Trimming removed 3 bases at V and 3 bases at J, with 16 bases between. In germline, CDR1 is SGHTS, CDR2 YDEGEE.

The gene calls are TRBV5-6 and TRBJ1-6; TRBD1 might be the D (6 bases). Germline lookup yields CDR1 SGHDT and CDR2 YYEEEE. Trimming took off 2 bases at V and 13 bases at J, with 13 bases between the two ends. The CDR3 has 13 amino acids. The CDR3, as DNA: TGTGCCAGCAGCTTAAATCAGGGGCAGCCCCTCCACTTT. It translates to CASSLNQGQPLHF.

The gene calls are TRBV5-4 and TRBJ1-1, with D uncertain. V lost 1 base, J lost 1 base, and 11 bases lay in between. The germline CDR1 and CDR2 sequences are SGHNT and YYREEE (reference sequence). The CDR3 extends over 15 amino acids. This chain's CDR3 is CASSLFGLTNTEAFF. CDR3 sequence (DNA): TGTGCCAGCAGCTTGTTCGGACTGACGAACACTGAAGCTTTCTTT.

This chain joins TRBV12-3 or TRBV12-4 and TRBJ1-2; maybe TRBD1 (5 bases). The CDR3 runs to 13 residues. V lost 5 bases, J lost 4 bases, and 11 bases lay in between. The CDR3 protein is CASSPGHAYGYTF. In DNA form, the CDR3 reads TGTGCCAGCAGTCCTGGACACGCCTATGGCTACACCTTC.

The rearrangement joins TRBV9 to TRBJ2-3; D call uncertain. The CDR3 has 13 amino acids. From germline, CDR1 is SGDLS and CDR2 YYNGEE. Deletions cut 1 base from V and 3 bases from J, with 6 bases between. In DNA, the CDR3 is TGTGCCAGCAGCGTAAGAGGTACAGATACGCAGTATTTT. Translated, it gives CASSVRGTDTQYF. The full variable domain, its missing parts supplied by reference TRBV9 and TRBJ2-3, is DSGVTQTPKHLITATGQRVTLRCSPRSGDLSVYWYQQSLDQGLQFLIQYYNGEERAKGNILERFSAQQFPDLHSELNLSSLELGDSALYFCASSVRGTDTQYFGPGTRLTVL.

The chain recombines TRBV6-1 with TRBJ1-4; D unresolved. V was clipped by 2 bases and J by 4 bases, with 8 bases between them. Germline values: CDR1 MNHNS, CDR2 SASEGT. The length of the CDR3 is 14 residues. CDR3 bases: TGTGCCAGCAGTGAACAGAGAATTAATGAAAAACTGTTTTTT. Protein sequence: CASSEQRINEKLFF.

The rearrangement links TRBV27 to TRBJ2-5; D is undetermined. Germline V gene sequence: CDR1 MNHEY, CDR2 SMNVEV (reference sequence). The CDR3 covers 16 residues. Deletions cut 4 bases from V and 5 bases from J, with 20 bases between. CDR3 nucleotides: TGTGCCAGCAGTTCCCGTCCCCCATCGGCTTGGGAGACCCAGTACTTC. Its translation is CASSSRPPSAWETQYF.

V usage is TRBV28 and J usage is TRBJ1-5, with 9 nucleotides matching TRBD1. The junction had 11 bases not matched to a gene; V was cut back by 5 bases and J by 9 bases. The CDR3 has 15 amino acids. Looked up from germline, CDR1 is MDHEN and CDR2 is SYDVKM. The CDR3 DNA sequence: TGTGCCAGCAGTCGACAGGGGGAACTTTTGAGGCCCCAGCATTTT. Translation: CASSRQGELLRPQHF.

V gene TRBV3-1 (or the pseudogene TRBV3-2) combines with J gene TRBJ1-1; D is unresolved. This CDR3 spans 14 amino acids. The V end lost 1 base, the J end lost 2 bases, and 8 bases lay between the germline ends. Germline V lookup: CDR1 LGHDT, CDR2 YNNKEL (reference sequence). CDR3 sequence reads: CASSQASVNTEAFF. The CDR3 DNA reads as TGTGCCAGCAGCCAAGCATCGGTAAACACTGAAGCTTTCTTT.

V and J are TRBV9 and TRBJ2-3, with no clear D. Trimming stripped 4 bases from V and 1 base from J, with 16 bases between. The CDR3 contains 16 residues. Germline V gene sequence: CDR1 SGDLS, CDR2 YYNGEE. DNA of the CDR3: TGTGCCAGCAGCCCCCGGCCCGAAGTGGGCACAGATACGCAGTATTTT. This encodes CASSPRPEVGTDTQYF.

The genes are TRBV7-9 and TRBJ1-2, with no clear D. CDR3 length equals 13 residues. V lost 5 bases to trimming and J lost 0 bases, with 7 bases between them. Looked up from germline, CDR1 is SEHNR and CDR2 is FQNEAQ (reference sequence). This CDR3 is CASSPVANYGYTF. CDR3 nucleotide sequence: TGTGCCAGCAGCCCGGTAGCTAACTATGGCTACACCTTC.